Listed below are T cell receptor beta chains from one sample, sequenced in a study of blood T cell repertoires in COVID-19. Using immunoSEQ multiplex PCR, the repertoire was profiled, and TCRdb retains in-frame clones only, with some absent. Altogether 470,000 or so clones are present, roughly 85% being singletons, with the ten largest covering under 4%. The sequencing input was peripheral blood. These receptor sequences come from a human donor in a cohort sampled during active COVID-19. Both conserved end residues are part of each CDR3. Each record gives: D gene, V gene, clone size, J gene, CDR3 protein, CDR3 DNA. The D gene is left open where the match is weak. A row's size may be missing; if present it is once, few, many or a size class.

TRBD1,TRBV7-9,.,TRBJ1-3,CASSPDTGVRNTIYF,TGTGCCAGCAGCCCAGACACAGGGGTTAGGAACACCATATATTTT
TRBD2,TRBV7-9,once,TRBJ2-3,CASSFYAGGNTDTQYF,TGTGCCAGCAGCTTTTACGCGGGGGGGAACACAGATACGCAGTATTTT
.,TRBV28,.,TRBJ1-4,CASSPNLPARAEKLFF,TGTGCCAGCAGTCCCAATCTTCCGGCCAGGGCCGAAAAACTGTTTTTT
.,TRBV5-1,.,TRBJ2-5,CASSSGLRRMETQYF,TGCGCCAGCAGCTCGGGTCTCCGGCGGATGGAGACCCAGTACTTC
TRBD1,TRBV4-3,few,TRBJ1-4,CASSQGETGRLGEKLFF,TGCGCCAGCAGCCAAGGGGAGACAGGGAGGTTGGGTGAAAAACTGTTTTTT
TRBD2,TRBV10-3,.,TRBJ2-7,CAISESAGGSYEQYF,TGTGCCATCAGTGAGTCGGCGGGGGGGTCCTACGAGCAGTACTTC
TRBD1,TRBV6-6,.,TRBJ1-6,CASSRSPAGTDNSPLHF,TGTGCCAGCAGTCGATCGCCCGCCGGGACAGATAATTCACCCCTCCACTTT
.,TRBV6-5,.,TRBJ2-1,CASSYGGPIMVNEQFF,TGTGCCAGCAGTTATGGAGGGCCCATTATGGTGAATGAGCAGTTCTTC
.,TRBV4-1,.,TRBJ1-1,CASSQDSWAAGAFF,TGCGCCAGCAGCCAAGATTCGTGGGCGGCGGGAGCTTTCTTT
.,TRBV27,few,TRBJ1-2,CASSLRGYGYTF,TGTGCCAGCAGTTTGAGGGGGTATGGCTACACCTTC
.,TRBV7-9,.,TRBJ2-1,CASSLASHSYEQFF,TGTGCCAGCAGCTTAGCGAGTCATTCCTATGAGCAGTTCTTC
TRBD1,TRBV30,.,TRBJ1-3,CAWGTGTRNTIYF,TGTGCCTGGGGGACAGGGACTCGAAACACCATATATTTT
TRBD1,TRBV4-3,.,TRBJ2-7,CASSRQGQTYEQYF,TGCGCCAGCAGTCGACAGGGCCAAACCTACGAGCAGTACTTC
.,TRBV6-2/TRBV6-3,.,TRBJ2-3,CASSYSGQGHTDTQYF,TGTGCCAGCAGTTACTCGGGCCAGGGCCACACAGATACGCAGTATTTT
TRBD2,TRBV7-6,.,TRBJ2-5,CASSRPGLGAQETQYF,TGTGCCAGCAGCCGACCGGGACTAGGCGCCCAAGAGACCCAGTACTTC
.,TRBV20-1,.,TRBJ1-2,CSARSFYGYTF,TGCAGTGCTAGAAGCTTCTATGGCTACACCTTC
TRBD2,TRBV20-1,.,TRBJ2-1,CSASSTSGRLGEQFF,TGCAGTGCTAGTTCGACTAGCGGGAGACTGGGTGAGCAGTTCTTC
.,TRBV4-3,few,TRBJ1-2,CASSQDLAPPGGYTF,TGCGCCAGCAGCCAAGATTTGGCTCCCCCAGGCGGCTACACCTTC
.,TRBV21-1,.,TRBJ2-5,CASSIWASGRQETQYF,TGTGCCAGCAGCATATGGGCTAGCGGGAGACAAGAGACCCAGTACTTC
TRBD1,TRBV6-5,.,TRBJ2-1,CASSYGTGYNEQFF,TGTGCCAGCAGTTACGGGACAGGATACAATGAGCAGTTCTTC
.,TRBV12-5,.,TRBJ2-1,CASGLVRESSGNEQFF,TGTGCTAGTGGTTTGGTACGAGAGTCTTCCGGGAATGAGCAGTTCTTC
TRBD1,TRBV7-2,.,TRBJ2-7,CASSLVGTGAYEQYF,TGTGCCAGCAGCTTAGTCGGGACAGGAGCCTACGAGCAGTACTTC
.,TRBV7-9,.,TRBJ2-1,CASSLGTGRVNEQFF,TGTGCCAGCAGCTTAGGAACAGGGCGGGTCAATGAGCAGTTCTTC
TRBD2,TRBV28,few,TRBJ2-2,CASSLSGLRSRMGTGELFF,TGTGCCAGCAGTTTATCGGGACTACGGTCCCGTATGGGCACCGGGGAGCTGTTTTTT
TRBD2,TRBV5-1,.,TRBJ2-5,CASSSGLQETQYF,TGCGCCAGCAGCTCGGGACTACAAGAGACCCAGTACTTC
.,TRBV6-6,.,TRBJ2-5,CASSYSRLGGAQYF,TGTGCCAGCAGTTATTCTCGACTAGGAGGGGCCCAGTACTTC
.,TRBV7-9,.,TRBJ1-1,CASSLGTGEAEAFF,TGTGCCAGCAGCTTAGGAACGGGGGAAGCTGAAGCTTTCTTT
.,TRBV5-1,.,TRBJ1-1,CASSLGAGNTEAFF,TGCGCCAGCAGCTTGGGGGCAGGGAACACTGAAGCTTTCTTT
TRBD1,TRBV28,.,TRBJ1-1,CASSFPGGTNTEAFF,TGTGCCAGCAGTTTCCCAGGGGGAACGAACACTGAAGCTTTCTTT
.,TRBV29-1,.,TRBJ1-2,CSVELNGQLYGYTF,TGCAGCGTTGAATTGAATGGGCAGCTCTATGGCTACACCTTC
.,TRBV19,once,TRBJ1-1,CASGRGVNTEAFF,TGTGCCTCCGGTCGGGGGGTGAACACTGAAGCTTTCTTT
.,TRBV30,.,TRBJ2-7,CAWSVQGWGLYEQYF,TGTGCCTGGAGTGTTCAGGGATGGGGGCTCTACGAGCAGTACTTC
.,TRBV24-1,.,TRBJ2-2,CATSDLVLGATGELFF,TGTGCCACCAGTGATTTGGTACTGGGGGCAACCGGGGAGCTGTTTTTT
TRBD2,TRBV4-1,.,TRBJ2-1,CASSLGLAGILYNEQFF,TGCGCCAGCAGCCTTGGACTAGCTGGAATCCTTTACAATGAGCAGTTCTTC
TRBD1,TRBV15,.,TRBJ1-1,CATSRDVQGAGAFF,TGTGCCACCAGCAGAGATGTTCAGGGGGCAGGAGCTTTCTTT
.,TRBV19,few,TRBJ2-2,CASSMDSSRRELFF,TGTGCCAGTAGTATGGATTCTAGCCGGCGGGAGCTGTTTTTT
TRBD1,TRBV5-5,.,TRBJ2-5,CASSSRQGSQETQYF,TGTGCCAGCAGCTCCAGACAGGGAAGCCAAGAGACCCAGTACTTC
TRBD1,TRBV10-3,few,TRBJ1-5,CAIRGQPNQPQHF,TGTGCCATCAGGGGACAGCCGAATCAGCCCCAGCATTTT
TRBD2,TRBV19,.,TRBJ2-1,CASGLGLAVTEQFF,TGTGCCAGTGGGCTGGGGCTAGCGGTTACTGAGCAGTTCTTC
TRBD2,TRBV3-1/TRBV3-2,.,TRBJ2-3,CASSQALSGRTDTQYF,TGTGCCAGCAGCCAAGCCTTGAGCGGGAGGACAGATACGCAGTATTTT
.,TRBV7-2,.,TRBJ1-3,CASSLERSGNTIYF,TGTGCCAGCAGCTTAGAGCGCTCTGGAAACACCATATATTTT
.,TRBV19,once,TRBJ1-4,CASSIDDRMNEKLFF,TGTGCCAGTAGTATAGATGATAGAATGAATGAAAAACTGTTTTTT
.,TRBV4-1,few,TRBJ2-5,CASSQDPGEETQYF,TGCGCCAGCAGCCAAGATCCAGGGGAGGAGACCCAGTACTTC
.,TRBV19,once,TRBJ1-2,CASRISGFNYGYTF,TGTGCCAGTAGGATAAGCGGTTTTAACTATGGCTACACCTTC
.,TRBV19,few,TRBJ2-2,CASSYSIIWAGELFF,TGTGCCAGTAGTTACAGTATAATTTGGGCCGGGGAGCTGTTTTTT
.,TRBV12-3/TRBV12-4,.,TRBJ2-1,CASSLEHQFF,TGTGCCAGCAGTTTAGAACACCAGTTCTTC
.,TRBV23-1,.,TRBJ1-4,CASSQGEATNEKLFF,TGCGCCAGCAGTCAAGGCGAGGCAACTAATGAAAAACTGTTTTTT
TRBD1,TRBV5-1,.,TRBJ2-3,CASSLGQVTDTQYF,TGCGCCAGCAGCCTTGGACAGGTCACAGATACGCAGTATTTT
TRBD1,TRBV3-1/TRBV3-2,.,TRBJ1-3,CATSRQGNGNTIYF,TGTGCCACCTCCCGACAGGGAAATGGAAACACCATATATTTT
TRBD1,TRBV2,.,TRBJ2-1,CASSQDRENEQFF,TGTGCCAGCAGTCAGGACAGGGAGAATGAGCAGTTCTTC
.,TRBV7-2,.,TRBJ1-1,CASSPRGGMNTEAFF,TGTGCCAGCAGCCCCCGAGGAGGCATGAACACTGAAGCTTTCTTT
TRBD2,TRBV19,.,TRBJ2-7,CASKVSTSGEREQYF,TGTGCCAGTAAAGTATCTACTAGCGGGGAGCGCGAGCAGTACTTC
TRBD1,TRBV27,.,TRBJ2-1,CASASTGTAYNEQFF,TGTGCCAGCGCATCGACCGGGACAGCCTACAATGAGCAGTTCTTC
.,TRBV11-2,.,TRBJ2-1,CASSQFSAGTPNNEQFF,TGTGCCAGCAGCCAGTTTTCCGCCGGGACTCCTAACAATGAGCAGTTCTTC
TRBD2,TRBV5-1,.,TRBJ2-7,CASTLAAGSYEQYF,TGCGCCAGCACCCTAGCGGCGGGCTCCTACGAGCAGTACTTC
.,TRBV5-5,.,TRBJ2-7,CASSPAGPRYEQYF,TGTGCCAGCAGCCCCGCGGGCCCCCGATACGAGCAGTACTTC
.,TRBV10-3,.,TRBJ1-2,CAISDRFQASFYGYTF,TGTGCCATCAGTGACAGGTTCCAGGCTTCCTTCTATGGCTACACCTTC
.,TRBV5-1,many,TRBJ2-2,CASSLRGGRNTGELFF,TGCGCCAGCAGCCTCCGAGGAGGGCGGAACACCGGGGAGCTGTTTTTT
.,TRBV27,.,TRBJ2-1,CASSEKQGPNEQFF,TGTGCCAGCAGCGAAAAACAGGGCCCCAATGAGCAGTTCTTC